The 16 T cell receptor beta chains presented below share a single source sample, sequenced in a study of cytomegalovirus exposure and HLA in healthy donors. Amplification used 60 Vbeta primers and 13 Jbeta primers. Data came from immunoSEQ multiplex PCR; TCRdb stores just in-frame clones and leaves some out. Here the sample spans approximately 120,000 clones, about 70% being singletons. The sequenced sample consisted of PBMCs. These TCRs come from a woman in her sixties or seventies in good health and CMV-seropositive.

The CDR3, as DNA: TGTGCCAGCAGGAGGACAGGGGGCGGTGGCTACACCTTC. Its protein is CASRRTGGGGYTF. The chain couples TRBV27 to TRBJ1-2; 11 nucleotides line up with TRBD1. Germline-derived CDR1 and CDR2 are MNHEY and SMNVEV (reference sequence). The CDR3 is 13 amino acids. Germline trimming cut 6 bases from V and 7 bases from J; bases unmatched to any gene: 4.

This rearrangement joins TRBV7-2 to TRBJ2-4, with 10 bases aligning to TRBD1. The ends lost 6 bases at V and 1 base at J; junction bases unmatched: 9. This CDR3 contains 17 residues. The germline V gene has CDR1 SGHTA and CDR2 FQGNSA. CDR3 sequence: CASSQRDRGLAKNIQYF. In DNA, the CDR3 is TGTGCCAGCAGTCAGAGAGACAGGGGGCTGGCCAAAAACATTCAGTACTTC.

On this clone: The junction differs from germline at one of its ends, possibly a read error. The gene calls are TRBV7-9 and TRBJ1-1; D gene uncertain. The germline V gene has CDR1 SEHNR and CDR2 FQNEAQ (reference sequence). CDR3 length: 13 residues. CDR3: CSSSSTVNTEAFF. The CDR3 DNA is TGTTCCAGCAGCTCCACAGTGAACACTGAAGCTTTCTTT.

This chain links TRBV4-3 with TRBJ2-1; tentatively, D is TRBD2 (6 bases). CDR1 is LGHNA, CDR2 YSLEER, per germline. This CDR3 is built from 16 residues. Trimming took off 1 base at V and 2 bases at J, with 12 bases between the two ends. The CDR3 DNA reads as TGCGCCAGCAGCCAAGGATGGGAGGAGCCCTACAATGAGCAGTTCTTC. This sequence encodes CASSQGWEEPYNEQFF.

The chain couples TRBV6-5 to TRBJ2-3, with 7 bases identical to TRBD2. V lost 5 bases, J lost 1 base, and 6 bases stayed unmatched. The length of the CDR3 is 15 residues. Germline loops: CDR1 MNHEY, CDR2 SVGAGI. The CDR3 here is CASSPSGGRTDTQYF. DNA of the CDR3: TGTGCCAGCAGTCCTAGCGGAGGTCGCACAGATACGCAGTATTTT.

The chain links TRBV19 to TRBJ2-3, with a possible D match to TRBD1 (5 bases). Trimming cost V 7 bases and J 6 bases, with 20 bases left between them. Germline CDR1 is LNHDA and CDR2 is SQIVND (reference sequence). The CDR3 length is 15 residues. The CDR3 is CASTPYRGIADTQYF. CDR3 in DNA: TGTGCCAGTACCCCTTATAGGGGCATCGCCGATACGCAGTATTTT.

The sample holds one count of this clone. J is TRBJ2-3 and V is TRBV7-2; TRBD2 might be the D (6 bases). The germline CDR1 and CDR2 sequences are SGHTA and FQGNSA. The CDR3 is 13 amino acids. V lost 8 bases to trimming and J lost 11 bases, with 20 bases between them. The CDR3 here is CASRRGRLDVQYF. The CDR3 bases are TGTGCCAGCCGGCGAGGCAGACTAGACGTGCAGTATTTT.

This clone was detected a few times. Sequence at one end of the junction differs from germline and may be a read error. The V and J genes are TRBV7-9 and TRBJ2-5; 11 bases are a match to TRBD2. From germline, CDR1 is SEHNR and CDR2 FQNEAQ (reference sequence). CDR3 size: 18 residues. The CDR3 spells CSSSWGASGGISQETQYF. As DNA, the CDR3 is TGTTCCAGCAGTTGGGGGGCTAGCGGGGGGATCTCCCAAGAGACCCAGTACTTC.

The J gene is TRBJ2-5, the V gene TRBV7-9; D is ambiguous. V gave up 5 bases and J gave up 4 bases, with 5 bases separating them. CDR1 is SEHNR, CDR2 FQNEAQ, per germline (reference sequence). The CDR3 is 11 amino acids. The CDR3 reads CASSTRETQYF. The CDR3 DNA reads as TGTGCCAGCAGCACACGAGAGACCCAGTACTTC.

This chain uses TRBV5-1 with TRBJ2-1; perhaps TRBD2 as D (6 bases). This CDR3 contains 16 residues. Trimming left V 2 bases short and J 1 base short, with 13 bases between. Germline values: CDR1 SGHRS, CDR2 YFSETQ. The CDR3 sequence: CASSLLAAGSYNEQFF. The CDR3 DNA follows: TGCGCCAGCAGCTTATTAGCGGCAGGGTCCTACAATGAGCAGTTCTTC.

The chain has TRBV19 and TRBJ2-1, with D maybe TRBD2 (7 bases). The CDR3 extends over 16 amino acids. CDR1 LNHDA and CDR2 SQIVND come from the germline V gene (reference sequence). Trimming cost V 6 bases and J 10 bases, with 25 bases left between them. As DNA, the CDR3 is TGTGCCAGTAGCAGAAGGGGGGGATCCCCTTACGAGGAGCAGTTCTTC. This gives the protein CASSRRGGSPYEEQFF.

J is TRBJ1-3 and V is TRBV7-2; TRBD1 matches at 9 bases. The ends lost 6 bases at V and 0 bases at J; junction bases unmatched: 3. This CDR3 contains 15 residues. CDR1 SGHTA and CDR2 FQGNSA come from the germline V gene. The CDR3 loop is CASSSQGASGNTIYF. The CDR3 nucleotides are TGTGCCAGCAGTTCACAGGGGGCCTCTGGAAACACCATATATTTT.

This chain joins TRBV19 and TRBJ1-6; D ambiguous. This CDR3 is built from 14 residues. With 10 bases removed from V and 4 bases from J, the gap between germline ends came to 14 bases. Germline V lookup: CDR1 LNHDA, CDR2 SQIVND (reference sequence). This chain's CDR3 is CATRRSQYNSPLHF. CDR3 coding DNA: TGTGCCACCAGACGGAGTCAGTATAATTCACCCCTCCACTTT.

The chain has TRBV18 and TRBJ1-5, with 7 bases lining up with TRBD1. The CDR3 length is 14 residues. V trimming: 3 bases; J trimming: 3 bases; junction bases outside the gene matches: 2. CDR1 is KGHSH, CDR2 LQKENI, per germline. The CDR3 region is CASSPGQNNQPQHF. The CDR3 coding sequence is TGTGCCAGCTCACCGGGACAGAACAATCAGCCCCAGCATTTT.

The CDR3 sequence is CSARAGNAQYF. The DNA of the CDR3 is TGCAGTGCTAGGGCGGGTAATGCCCAGTACTTC. The rearrangement joins TRBV20-1 to TRBJ2-5; the D gene is possibly TRBD2 (5 bases). The CDR3 totals 11 residues. The germline V gene has CDR1 DFQATT and CDR2 SNEGSKA (reference sequence). Deletions cut 3 bases from V and 9 bases from J, with 11 bases between.

The gene calls are TRBV2 and TRBJ2-1; perhaps TRBD2 as D (7 bases). Trimming took 9 bases from V and 6 from J, leaving 18 bases between them. The CDR3 is 14 residues long. Germline CDR1 SNHLY, CDR2 FYNNEI. CDR3 sequence (DNA): TGTGCCAGTAGGGGGGGACAAGCAGGCAATGAGCAGTTCTTC. Protein sequence: CASRGGQAGNEQFF.